This TCR beta chain was documented in a study of control samples from healthy donors and cancer patients. Clones were read by immunoSEQ multiplex PCR, and TCRdb kept only the in-frame ones, dropping some. The sample records tens of thousands of clones, 85% to 90% being singletons. Unmatched junction bases numbered 5, after V lost 6 bases and J lost 3 bases. Germline CDR1 reads SGHRS; CDR2 reads YFSETQ. The CDR3 covers 14 residues. The sample consisted of PBMCs. The TCR comes from a man aged 55 to 70 with head and neck cancer. This chain links TRBV5-1 with TRBJ2-2; 7 positions match TRBD1. The CDR3 here is CASKDRADTGELFF. For the CDR3, the DNA is TGCGCCAGCAAAGACAGGGCGGACACCGGGGAGCTGTTTTTT.